This passage covers 5 T cell receptor beta chains from one sample sequenced in a study of shared clonotypes between healthy human individuals. The data were produced by immunoSEQ multiplex PCR, yet TCRdb's version contains in-frame clones alone and is incomplete. Of more than 2,000,000 clones detected, approximately 95% appear once; the ten largest clones hold about 0.39%. Sequenced: naive CD4+ T cells from PBMCs. Regarding subset: CD45RA+ positively selected. These receptors all come from a man aged 18 to 29 in good health. Some clones in this sample may be carry-over from other donors' samples.

The CDR3 spells CASSGRDYYTDTQYF. The CDR3 DNA reads as TGTGCCAGCAGCGGCCGGGACTACTACACAGATACGCAGTATTTT. The chain combines TRBV5-8 with TRBJ2-3; 7 bases agree with TRBD2. V lost 4 bases, J lost 2 bases, and 7 bases stayed unmatched. This CDR3 region has 15 residues. Germline CDR1 is SGHTS and CDR2 is YDEGEE.

Only a few counts were recorded for this clone. The CDR3 coding sequence is TGTGCCAGTACGAGGGACAGGGGTAGAGACACTGAAGCTTTCTTT. Translated, it gives CASTRDRGRDTEAFF. The chain joins TRBV19 to TRBJ1-1, with 10 nucleotides matching TRBD1. Trimming took 7 bases from V and 3 from J; bases not matched to a gene: 8. This CDR3 contains 15 residues. Germline assignment: CDR1 LNHDA and CDR2 SQIVND (reference sequence).

This clone was detected only once. The CDR3 DNA reads TGTGCCAGCAGCTTAGCATTTTGGGACAGGGCTCCCTACGAGCAGTACTTC. Amino acid sequence: CASSLAFWDRAPYEQYF. The V call is TRBV7-2, the J call TRBJ2-7; 9 bases are a match to TRBD1. The CDR3 is 17 residues long. Germline V gives CDR1 SGHTA, CDR2 FQGNSA. With V trimmed by 0 bases and J by 2 bases, 8 bases remained unmatched.

This clone has just one count. The chain uses TRBV5-8 and TRBJ2-3; no clear D. Trimming took off 0 bases at V and 0 bases at J, with 11 bases between the two ends. CDR3 length: 16 residues. CDR1 is SGHTS, CDR2 YDEGEE, per germline. CDR3 DNA sequence: TGTGCCAGCAGCTTGGGATGGGGTGCTAGCACAGATACGCAGTATTTT. As protein: CASSLGWGASTDTQYF.

This clone was counted once. The J gene is TRBJ2-2, the V gene TRBV6-1; D not certain. The CDR3 sequence is 11 residues long. Trimming removed 6 bases at V and 7 bases at J, with 6 bases between. Germline V CDR1 and CDR2: MNHNS, SASEGT. CDR3 residues: CASRGGGELFF. The CDR3 bases are TGTGCCAGCAGAGGCGGCGGGGAGCTGTTTTTT.